A single sample gave rise to the 29 T cell receptor beta chains below, sequenced in a study of T cells in Graves' hyperthyroidism and ophthalmopathy. Amplification of TCR beta CDR3 regions was performed using RNA transcripts as template. First-round RT-PCR targeting the TCR CDR3 was performed with the HTBI primer set. MiXCR, run by TCRdb on the multiplex PCR reads, gives a single entry per CDR3 protein. This table has hundreds of thousands of distinct CDR3 sequences, about 45% appearing once. Sequencing used peripheral blood or thyroid tissue (not recorded which). Source of these receptors: an adult man with Graves' disease, either hyperthyroidism or ophthalmopathy (not recorded which).

The chain joins TRBV7-3 to TRBJ1-2; TRBD1 is a possible D gene (6 bases). Between the trimmed V and J ends, which lost 8 bases and 4 bases, there was a span of 8 bases. The CDR3 has 11 residues. Germline V gene sequence: CDR1 SGHTA, CDR2 FQGTGA. The CDR3 nucleotides are TGTGCCAGCCAGGGGTCCTATGGCTACACCTTC. Its protein is CASQGSYGYTF.

The chain employs TRBV20-1 and TRBJ1-2; 9 bases agree with TRBD1. Germline V gene data show CDR1 as DFQATT and CDR2 as SNEGSKA (reference sequence). CDR3 length equals 14 residues. The V segment lost 6 bases and the J segment 7 bases; nucleotides outside the gene matches: 12. For the CDR3, the DNA is TGCAGTGCCATAAAGGGACAGGGAAGACCTGGCTACACCTTC. Translated, it gives CSAIKGQGRPGYTF.

The sample holds many counts of this clonotype. The chain combines TRBV10-3 with TRBJ2-2; perhaps TRBD1 as D (6 bases). Germline V gene lookup returns CDR1 ENHRY and CDR2 SYGVKD. This CDR3 has 15 amino acids. The V gene lost 11 bases and the J gene lost 0 bases, with 16 bases spanning the gap. The CDR3 region is CAANSGTTNTGELFF. CDR3 DNA sequence: TGTGCCGCTAATTCCGGGACAACGAACACCGGGGAGCTGTTTTTT.

This clonotype was detected ten times or more. The CDR3: CASSNEGNTEAFF. The DNA of the CDR3 is TGTGCCAGTAGTAACGAAGGGAACACTGAAGCTTTCTTT. The chain joins TRBV19 to TRBJ1-1; no clear D gene. This CDR3 contains 13 residues. Germline V gene sequence: CDR1 LNHDA, CDR2 SQIVND (reference sequence). Trimming shortened V by 4 bases and J by 1 base, and 7 bases separated the two germline ends.

The chain is built from TRBV10-3 and TRBJ2-7, with 13 bases lining up with TRBD2. V dropped 10 bases and J dropped 3; count of bases not matched to a gene: 6. Germline values: CDR1 ENHRY, CDR2 SYGVKD. The CDR3 sequence is 14 residues long. CDR3 in amino acids: CATNRLAGGYEQYF. CDR3 bases: TGTGCCACCAATAGACTAGCGGGAGGCTACGAGCAGTACTTC.

This clonotype has ten or more counts. A much larger clone sits a single nucleotide away, making a read error possible. V usage is TRBV29-1 and J usage is TRBJ1-2; 7 bases agree with TRBD1. There are 12 residues in the CDR3. Per germline, CDR1 SQVTM and CDR2 ANQGSEA. The CDR3 loop reads CSAETGDYGYTF. DNA for the CDR3: TGCAGCGCTGAAACAGGGGACTATGGCTACACCTTC.

The chain has TRBV2 and TRBJ1-5; the D gene is possibly TRBD1 (6 bases). Germline lookup yields CDR1 SNHLY and CDR2 FYNNEI. The V end lost 5 bases, the J end lost 5 bases, and 10 bases lay between the germline ends. The length of the CDR3 is 13 residues. This CDR3 is CASSLKGDQPQHF. CDR3 DNA sequence: TGTGCCAGCAGTCTCAAGGGGGATCAGCCCCAGCATTTT. Drawing the rest from reference TRBV2 and TRBJ1-5, the complete variable domain is EPEVTQTPSHQVTQMGQEVILRCVPISNHLYFYWYRQILGQKVEFLVSFYNNEISEKSEIFDDQFSVERPDGSNFTLKIRSTKLEDSAMYFCASSLKGDQPQHFGDGTRLSIL.

About this clonotype itself: A clone one base away is much larger, so this may be a read error. Because it lacks the conserved phenylalanine or tryptophan at the end, this CDR3 is likely a read error. This sequence joins TRBV9 and TRBJ1-2; the D is unclear. Germline V gene data show CDR1 as SGDLS and CDR2 as YYNGEE. The CDR3 length is 15 residues. The germline V and J ends were trimmed by 0 bases and 4 bases, with 13 bases remaining between them. CDR3 sequence: CASSVAPAGGYGYTS. CDR3 bases: TGTGCCAGCAGCGTAGCCCCTGCAGGAGGCTATGGCTACACCTCC.

In this sample, this clonotype turned up a few times. The V and J genes are TRBV7-2 and TRBJ2-2, with D uncertain. Trimming removed 1 base from V and 1 base from J, with 4 bases in between. CDR1 is SGHTA, CDR2 FQGNSA, per germline. The CDR3 runs 14 residues. CDR3 protein: CASSLEQNTGELFF. The CDR3, as DNA: TGTGCCAGCAGCTTAGAACAGAACACCGGGGAGCTGTTTTTT.

This chain joins TRBV29-1 and TRBJ2-7; D not certain. This CDR3 is built from 13 residues. Germline CDR1 and CDR2: SQVTM and ANQGSEA. Deletions cut 2 bases from V and 0 bases from J, with 8 bases between. CDR3 protein: CSVEIWDSYEQYF. In DNA form, the CDR3 reads TGCAGCGTTGAAATTTGGGACTCCTACGAGCAGTACTTC.

This clonotype was seen repeatedly, ten times or more. In DNA form, the CDR3 reads TGTGCCAGCAGTGACGGTGAAGCTTTCTTT. Translating gives CASSDGEAFF. This chain joins TRBV2 and TRBJ1-1; D is undetermined. The CDR3 loop spans 10 amino acids. The V end was cut by 3 bases, the J end by 7 bases, with 3 bases between. Germline V gene sequence: CDR1 SNHLY, CDR2 FYNNEI.

This clonotype was recorded at least ten times. The chain links TRBV9 to TRBJ1-6; no definite D call. The germline V and J ends were trimmed by 2 bases and 10 bases, with 16 bases remaining between them. This CDR3 contains 15 residues. Germline loops: CDR1 SGDLS, CDR2 YYNGEE. As DNA, the CDR3 is TGTGCCAGCAGCGTTTTGGACCGAGTTGGATCACCCCTCCACTTT. This sequence encodes CASSVLDRVGSPLHF.

The sample holds a few counts of this clonotype. The rearrangement joins TRBV4-2 to TRBJ1-1; D might be TRBD1 (5 bases). V lost 0 bases to trimming and J lost 2 bases, with 10 bases between them. Germline V lookup: CDR1 LGHNA, CDR2 YNFKEQ. The CDR3 is 15 residues long. The CDR3 sequence is CASSQDGGPNTEAFF. Written as DNA, the CDR3 is TGTGCCAGCAGCCAAGATGGGGGACCTAACACTGAAGCTTTCTTT.

In this sample, this clonotype turned up many times. The chain uses TRBV9 and TRBJ1-6; TRBD1 is a possible D gene (6 bases). The CDR3 covers 15 residues. Germline V gene data show CDR1 as SGDLS and CDR2 as YYNGEE. The V gene lost 2 bases and the J gene lost 8 bases, with 14 bases spanning the gap. The CDR3 loop reads CASSVTQGPDSPLHF. The CDR3 region has the DNA TGTGCCAGCAGCGTTACACAGGGTCCAGATTCACCCCTCCACTTT.

This clonotype was seen a few times. This chain links TRBV28 with TRBJ1-6, with D possibly being TRBD1 (5 bases). Per germline, CDR1 MDHEN and CDR2 SYDVKM. CDR3 size: 14 residues. V lost 7 bases to trimming and J lost 7 bases, with 14 bases between them. This CDR3 reads CASTLVGVNSPLHF. CDR3 nucleotide sequence: TGTGCCAGCACCCTAGTGGGGGTCAATTCACCCCTCCACTTT.

This chain links TRBV6-5 with TRBJ1-1; D unclear. The CDR3 contains 13 residues. CDR1 and CDR2 from the germline V gene are MNHEY and SVGAGI. The V end was cut by 6 bases, the J end by 1 base, with 9 bases between. In DNA form, the CDR3 reads TGTGCCAGCAGACCCTACCGGAACACTGAAGCTTTCTTT. Translation gives CASRPYRNTEAFF.

This clonotype was observed many times. The chain is built from TRBV7-3 and TRBJ1-6; maybe TRBD1 (6 bases). Germline-derived CDR1 and CDR2 are SGHTA and FQGTGA. V shed 2 bases and J shed 12 bases, with 11 bases lying between them. The CDR3 has 13 amino acids. The CDR3 coding sequence is TGTGCCAGCAGCTTACTCACAGGGCGACCCCTCCACTTT. Translated, it gives CASSLLTGRPLHF.

This clonotype was counted between two and nine times. The CDR3 here is CASSLGTGANEKLFF. As DNA, the CDR3 is TGTGCCAGCAGTTTAGGGACAGGGGCGAATGAAAAACTGTTTTTT. The chain links TRBV12-3 or TRBV12-4 to TRBJ1-4, with 9 bases lining up with TRBD1. The CDR3 has 15 residues. J lost 5 bases, V lost 1 base, and 2 bases had no gene match.

The chain combines TRBV7-8 with TRBJ1-2; 8 bases align to TRBD1. There are 13 residues in the CDR3. V lost 0 bases, J lost 13 bases, and 7 bases stayed unmatched. Germline V gives CDR1 SGHVS, CDR2 FQNEAQ. The CDR3 coding sequence is TGTGCCAGCAGCTTAGCTTCGGACAGGGAATCCACCTTC. Translated: CASSLASDRESTF.

The rearrangement uses TRBV20-1 and TRBJ1-1, with 8 bases that match TRBD1. The CDR3 is 14 residues long. CDR1 is DFQATT, CDR2 SNEGSKA, per germline (reference sequence). Unmatched junction bases numbered 6, after V lost 0 bases and J lost 6 bases. The CDR3 sequence: CSARDHGRGPEAFF. The CDR3 DNA follows: TGCAGTGCTAGAGATCACGGCAGGGGGCCTGAAGCTTTCTTT.

This sequence joins TRBV15 and TRBJ1-6; TRBD1 aligns across 8 bases. The junction had 1 base not matched to a gene; V was cut back by 4 bases and J by 8 bases. This CDR3 comprises 13 residues. CDR1 is LNHNV and CDR2 is YYDKDF in the germline V gene (reference sequence). The DNA for the CDR3 is TGTGCCACCAGCAAGGACAGGGATTCACCCCTCCACTTT. Translating it yields CATSKDRDSPLHF.

The rearrangement joins TRBV29-1 to TRBJ1-2; 8 positions match TRBD1. CDR3 length: 16 amino acids. Germline V CDR1 and CDR2: SQVTM, ANQGSEA. V gave up 6 bases and J gave up 0 bases; unmatched junction bases: 12. CDR3 sequence reads: CSVRRGTGKANYGYTF. CDR3 DNA: TGCAGCGTCCGTAGGGGGACAGGCAAAGCTAACTATGGCTACACCTTC.

This clonotype showed up many times. The chain is built from TRBV7-9 and TRBJ1-1, with 8 positions matching TRBD1. The CDR3 is 14 residues long. Germline values: CDR1 SEHNR, CDR2 FQNEAQ (reference sequence). With V trimmed by 3 bases and J by 1 base, 1 base remained unmatched. The CDR3 DNA reads TGTGCCAGCAGCTTCGGACAGGGGAACACTGAAGCTTTCTTT. Its protein is CASSFGQGNTEAFF.

The chain couples TRBV5-6 to TRBJ1-5; 8 positions agree with TRBD1. The V segment lost 0 bases and the J segment 7 bases; nucleotides outside the gene matches: 9. Per the germline V gene, CDR1 is SGHDT and CDR2 is YYEEEE. This CDR3 contains 16 residues. The CDR3 nucleotides read TGTGCCAGCAGCTTGGAGGCAGGACAGGGAACCCAGCCCCAGCATTTT. Translated, it gives CASSLEAGQGTQPQHF.

The chain joins TRBV10-3 to TRBJ2-5, with 8 bases matching TRBD2. The ends lost 4 bases at V and 5 bases at J; junction bases unmatched: 6. The germline V gene encodes CDR1 ENHRY and CDR2 SYGVKD. The CDR3 is 14 residues long. The CDR3 DNA reads TGTGCCATCAGTGGGGGTAGCGGGATGGAGACCCAGTACTTC. Protein product: CAISGGSGMETQYF.

The genes are TRBV7-9 and TRBJ1-3, with D hard to call. The germline V and J ends were trimmed by 1 base and 1 base, with 5 bases remaining between them. Germline V gene sequence: CDR1 SEHNR, CDR2 FQNEAQ (reference sequence). This CDR3 is 14 amino acids long. CDR3 DNA: TGTGCCAGCAGCTTAGAGCAATCTGGAAACACCATATATTTT. Amino acids: CASSLEQSGNTIYF.

The rearrangement joins TRBV11-2 to TRBJ2-7; D not certain. V lost 2 bases and J lost 9, with 23 bases in between. This CDR3 comprises 16 residues. Germline loops: CDR1 SGHAT, CDR2 FQNNGV. CDR3 sequence: CASSLQATRSTDTQYF. CDR3 bases: TGTGCCAGCAGCTTACAGGCCACTCGAAGCACAGATACGCAGTACTTC. Based on the CDR3 plus reference TRBV11-2 and TRBJ2-7, the full variable domain is EAGVAQSPRYKIIEKRQSVAFWCNPISGHATLYWYQQILGQGPKLLIQFQNNGVVDDSQLPKDRFSAERLKGVDSTLKIQPAKLEDSAVYLCASSLQATRSTDTQYFGPGTRLTVT.

This chain uses TRBV6-5 with TRBJ1-6; D is possibly TRBD1 (5 bases). V dropped 8 bases and J dropped 8 bases, with 22 bases sitting between them. The CDR3 consists of 16 residues. CDR1 MNHEY and CDR2 SVGAGI come from the germline V gene. The CDR3 reads CASGYQHGAGDSPLHF. The CDR3 DNA reads TGTGCCAGCGGATACCAGCACGGGGCCGGGGATTCACCCCTCCACTTT.

Turning to this clonotype: A read error is possible here, since a much larger clone lies one base away. This chain joins TRBV24-1 and TRBJ2-2; D not certain. V gave up 5 bases and J gave up 3 bases, with 12 bases separating them. The germline CDR1 and CDR2 sequences are KGHDR and SFDVKD. The length of the CDR3 is 15 residues. CDR3 nucleotide sequence: TGTGCCACCAGTGGGTGGGTGCCATACACCGGGGAGCTGTTTTTT. It is translated as CATSGWVPYTGELFF.